A selection of T cell receptor beta chains follows, all from one sample in a study of blood T cell repertoires in COVID-19. Libraries were prepared by immunoSEQ multiplex PCR; TCRdb keeps only in-frame clonotypes and omits some of them. Among over 60,000 clones listed, approximately 84% were seen once. The specimen was peripheral blood. All receptors come from an older man with active or convalescent COVID-19. The CDR3 runs from the conserved cysteine through the conserved F or W. D genes are given only for firm matches. Expanded clones get a size class; other rows say once, few or many, or leave the size out.

CDR3,DNA,J,V,D,size
CASTHGIVNSYEQYF,TGTGCCAGCACCCACGGGATCGTAAATTCCTACGAGCAGTACTTC,TRBJ2-7,TRBV3-1/TRBV3-2,-,-
CASTPGGTRLAKNIQYF,TGTGCCAGCACCCCGGGGGGAACTCGACTAGCCAAAAACATTCAGTACTTC,TRBJ2-4,TRBV19,TRBD2,-
CASSTDRGSDTQYF,TGCGCCAGCAGCACCGACCGGGGGTCAGATACGCAGTATTTT,TRBJ2-3,TRBV5-1,-,few
CASSLQGTGVGYTF,TGTGCCAGCAGCTTACAGGGGACAGGGGTGGGCTACACCTTC,TRBJ1-2,TRBV7-2,TRBD1,-
CASSLGQTHGNTIYF,TGTGCCAGCAGCTTAGGACAGACTCATGGAAACACCATATATTTT,TRBJ1-3,TRBV7-2,-,once
CAGRDRGNTEAFF,TGTGCCGGACGGGACAGGGGGAACACTGAAGCTTTCTTT,TRBJ1-1,TRBV19,TRBD1,-
CASSVRQGFTEAFF,TGTGCCAGCAGTGTCAGGCAGGGTTTTACTGAAGCTTTCTTT,TRBJ1-1,TRBV2,-,-
CASSLWTNNYGYTF,TGTGCCAGCAGTTTATGGACAAATAACTATGGCTACACCTTC,TRBJ1-2,TRBV28,-,few
CASTHRSWGTANQPQHF,TGTGCCAGCACCCATCGGTCATGGGGGACAGCCAATCAGCCCCAGCATTTT,TRBJ1-5,TRBV28,TRBD1,-
CASSPNGQGGAWEQYF,TGTGCCAGTAGTCCTAACGGACAGGGTGGGGCATGGGAACAGTACTTC,TRBJ2-7,TRBV19,TRBD1,-
CAWTRTGVNQPQHF,TGTGCCTGGACTAGGACAGGGGTCAATCAGCCCCAGCATTTT,TRBJ1-5,TRBV30,TRBD1,-
CASSALAGGYNEQFF,TGTGCCAGCAGTGCGCTAGCGGGAGGTTACAATGAGCAGTTCTTC,TRBJ2-1,TRBV6-4,TRBD2,-
CASSVQGWATEAFF,TGTGCCAGCAGCGTACAGGGCTGGGCCACTGAAGCTTTCTTT,TRBJ1-1,TRBV9,-,-
CAWSPDRGNYGYTF,TGTGCCTGGAGTCCTGACAGGGGAAACTATGGCTACACCTTC,TRBJ1-2,TRBV30,TRBD1,-
CASSQGQVGPDTQYF,TGCGCCAGCAGCCAAGGACAGGTTGGGCCAGATACGCAGTATTTT,TRBJ2-3,TRBV4-1,-,-
CAWSEGDSNQPQHF,TGTGCCTGGAGTGAGGGAGATAGCAATCAGCCCCAGCATTTT,TRBJ1-5,TRBV30,-,-
CASSPRGLRTEAFF,TGTGCCAGCAGCCCTAGGGGGCTGAGAACTGAAGCTTTCTTT,TRBJ1-1,TRBV7-2,TRBD1,-
CASSEGLAGGGHEQYF,TGTGCCAGCAGTGAGGGTTTGGCTGGCGGGGGCCACGAGCAGTACTTC,TRBJ2-7,TRBV6-1,-,once
CASSLGERQDEQFF,TGTGCCAGCAGCTTGGGTGAACGTCAGGATGAGCAGTTCTTC,TRBJ2-1,TRBV5-4,-,-
CASSLQGEGNQPQHF,TGTGCCAGCAGTTTACAGGGTGAGGGCAATCAGCCCCAGCATTTT,TRBJ1-5,TRBV28,-,-
CASRDSSYEQYF,TGTGCCAGCCGAGACAGTTCCTACGAGCAGTACTTC,TRBJ2-7,TRBV12-3/TRBV12-4,-,-
CASSLDTTGTGGGYTF,TGTGCCAGCAGCTTAGATACCACAGGGACAGGGGGGGGCTACACCTTC,TRBJ1-2,TRBV5-4,TRBD1,-
CASSLRGAAVGNQPQHF,TGTGCCAGCAGTTTAAGGGGCGCGGCAGTCGGCAATCAGCCCCAGCATTTT,TRBJ1-5,TRBV28,-,few
CASSPQGEQDNEQFF,TGTGCCAGCAGCCCCCAGGGGGAGCAAGACAATGAGCAGTTCTTC,TRBJ2-1,TRBV9,TRBD1,-
CASSYDGRANTGELFF,TGTGCCAGCAGTTACGACGGGAGGGCGAACACCGGGGAGCTGTTTTTT,TRBJ2-2,TRBV6-2/TRBV6-3,TRBD2,-
CASSRLIGTGGNTIYF,TGTGCCAGCAGCAGGCTAATTGGGACAGGGGGAAACACCATATATTTT,TRBJ1-3,TRBV7-2,TRBD1,-
CASSPGTVVNSPLHF,TGTGCCAGCAGCCCCGGGACAGTGGTTAATTCACCCCTCCACTTT,TRBJ1-6,TRBV3-1/TRBV3-2,TRBD1,-
CASSLTSGGMSQYF,TGTGCCAGCAGCTTAACTAGTGGCGGGATGTCGCAGTATTTT,TRBJ2-3,TRBV7-2,-,-
CASYRLAREKLFF,TGTGCCAGCTACAGGTTGGCGCGGGAAAAACTGTTTTTT,TRBJ1-4,TRBV2,-,-
CASSLEADSHEQYF,TGTGCCAGCAGCTTAGAAGCGGACAGCCACGAGCAGTACTTC,TRBJ2-7,TRBV11-2,-,-
CASSLDQGVNSPLHF,TGTGCCAGCAGCCTCGACCAGGGTGTAAATTCACCCCTCCACTTT,TRBJ1-6,TRBV2,-,-
CASGLGLSSYNEQFF,TGTGCCAGCGGGCTGGGACTTAGCTCCTACAATGAGCAGTTCTTC,TRBJ2-1,TRBV27,-,-
CASSQAKGVNTEAFF,TGCGCCAGCAGCCAAGCAAAGGGAGTAAACACTGAAGCTTTCTTT,TRBJ1-1,TRBV4-1,-,-
CASTLSVTANSPLHF,TGTGCCAGTACCCTATCCGTGACAGCCAATTCACCCCTCCACTTT,TRBJ1-6,TRBV19,-,-
CASSTGDGYGYTF,TGTGCCAGCTCGACGGGAGACGGCTATGGCTACACCTTC,TRBJ1-2,TRBV18,-,-
CASRSPRENQPQHF,TGTGCCAGCAGGAGTCCACGGGAGAATCAGCCCCAGCATTTT,TRBJ1-5,TRBV6-5,-,-